This T cell receptor beta chain was profiled in a study of tumor-infiltrating lymphocytes in primary liver carcinoma (dated by TCRdb to about 2017). With respect to the entire study: The five patients, three men and two women aged 30 to 69 years, had hepatocellular carcinoma (four) or combined HCC and intrahepatic cholangiocarcinoma (one). The five patients had tumors staged T1-T3 N0M0, with maximum diameters ranging from about 4.2 to 11 cm. Each sample produced about 3.5 to 8 million productive TCRbeta reads, and read depth showed no significant difference between tissue types. TCRbeta repertoire sequencing, expression microarrays and whole-exome sequencing were combined in the study across five regions of each liver tumor, with adjacent normal tissue and blood also included. TCRbeta repertoire sequencing covered about 35 specimens from 5 patients: roughly 25 tumor regions, 5 adjacent noncancerous liver tissues and 5 peripheral blood samples. Agilent mRNA microarray profiling was performed on the approximately 27 tumor region samples to relate TCRbeta repertoire diversity to the local molecular phenotype. Repertoires from technical replicates were highly reproducible, with mean shared-clone rates roughly 0.89 and correlation coefficients above 0.95.

As to this clonotype: Which antigen it targets is not known. No clone much larger than this one lies a single base away; base qualities are absent.

Total RNA and DNA were co-extracted without cell sorting from approximately 20-30 mg of bulk tissue using the AllPrep DNA/RNA mini kit. Between late 2015 and March 2016, about 5 patients in China with histopathologically diagnosed primary liver carcinoma had their tumors surgically resected. Patients had chronic HBV infection and were treatment-naive at sampling. Each tumor was sampled at five spatially separated regions: the tumor centre plus the superior, inferior, left-lateral and right-lateral poles. More than 80% viable tumor cells were found by histology in every tumor sample. Each fresh piece of tumor and adjacent tissue was cut in two, with one half stored in RNAlater at -80 degrees C and the other half sent for histology. The germline V gene supplies CDR1 SGHAT and CDR2 FQNNGV. The CDR3 starts with the cysteine, ends with the phenylalanine, and has 13 residues. Of all the DNA, just the CDR3 is kept, 39 bases in frame from base 1. The V end loses 7 bases and the J end loses 7 bases, and a stretch of 17 bases separates them.

On the study overall, not on this receptor specifically: The top 250 clones accounted for a significantly greater share of the repertoire in tumors than in blood (p = 0.039). Because sequencing covered only the TCR beta chain and unpaired alpha chains were not captured, true repertoire diversity is likely underestimated. Bulk unsorted samples precluded comparing CD4+ and CD8+ T cell repertoires. With just a few patients in the study, the authors point out that the findings should be validated in a larger study. Only about 7.5-25% of top clones were found in all five regions of a tumor, suggesting spatial heterogeneity of tumor-infiltrating T cells. Repertoire overlap was found to be higher between tumor regions (mean around 36%) than between tumor-adjacent (roughly 17%) or tumor-blood (about 14%) pairs, consistent with antigen-driven expansion.

A constant-region primer and ProtoScript II reverse transcriptase were used to reverse-transcribe TCRbeta-specific cDNA from around 530 ng total RNA. The TCRbeta libraries were prepared through three rounds of nested multiplex PCR following a slightly modified ARM-PCR procedure. Multiplex TRBV1-TRBV30 forward primers and a Cbeta reverse primer were used in the first two PCR rounds, each of which was run for around 10 cycles. Sample barcodes and Illumina adapters were added in a final 25-cycle PCR using Deep VentR polymerase. Before sequencing, amplicons between 200 and 500 bp were purified from gel using a QIAquick gel extraction kit. TCRbeta amplicons were sequenced on an Illumina HiSeq 2500 with 250-bp paired-end reads. For the original study's pipeline: Trimmomatic v0.33 was used to quality-trim the reads, and FLASH v1.2.11 was used to merge paired reads so that full CDR3 sequences could be recovered. V, D and J germline segments were assigned to the rearranged TCRbeta sequences by MiGEC v1.2.1b. Clonotype statistics, along with Shannon-Wiener diversity indices, were calculated using VDJtools v1.0.0. To reduce sampling bias, subsequent analyses other than the diversity analysis used only the 250 most abundant clonotypes in each sample. In TCRdb, the public reads were trimmed at Q25 with fastp and aligned with MiXCR, with productive beta chains retained. Every CDR3 protein is listed once, alongside the most common genes and DNA of its rows. Clone size and V and J calls follow TCRdb, not the original study. The sample includes approximately 100,000 distinct CDR3 sequences, with about 67% observed a single time. The ten top clones hold about 12% of the sample.

The V gene is TRBV11-2 and the J gene is TRBJ2-7, with no confidently assigned D gene. The sequence was obtained from a woman aged 60-75 years with primary liver carcinoma and hepatitis B virus infection. Input material: liver tumor tissue from sampling region 2. The meaning of the sample's cell subset or site label: tumor region T2, inferior pole. The CDR3: CASNPFRYNEQYF. The DNA reads TGTGCCAGCAACCCTTTTAGGTACAATGAGCAGTACTTC.